Below, one T cell receptor beta chain is given with its context. This entry belongs to a study of blood T cell repertoires in COVID-19. About the research overall: The United States, Italy and Spain were the sources of the acute and convalescent COVID-19 samples. PBMCs, B-cell-depleted T cells, or T cells provided the cDNA or gDNA that made up the material.

Original analysis: It was from reference gene primer amplification that nucleated cell counts were estimated. Sequenced by immunoSEQ multiplex PCR; TCRdb stores in-frame clones only, minus some. V and J calls and clone size are copied from that table; D and trimming were computed from the DNA. The repertoire consists of roughly 96,000 clones, with 82% occurring once and the leading ten covering approximately 18%. The CDR3 spans 15 residues. In germline, CDR1 is LGHNT, CDR2 FRNRAP. The junction had 5 bases not matched to a gene; V was cut back by 7 bases and J by 1 base. The sample consisted of peripheral blood. This TCR came from a man at least 80 years old with acute or convalescent COVID-19. The V call is TRBV12-5, the J call TRBJ2-3; 10 bases map to TRBD2. CDR3 in amino acids: CASAIGTSGTDTQYF. The DNA of the CDR3 is TGTGCTAGTGCCATCGGGACTAGCGGCACAGATACGCAGTATTTT.